This T cell receptor beta chain came from a study of cytomegalovirus exposure and HLA in healthy donors. Germline CDR1 and CDR2: SNHLY and FYNNEI. V shed 2 bases, J shed 5 bases, and the junction held 8 bases outside the gene matches. The CDR3 covers 15 residues. The study ran its PCR with 60 Vbeta and 13 Jbeta primers. Only in-frame clones appear in the TCRdb table, and some are missing; sequencing was by immunoSEQ multiplex PCR. The sample has 150,000 to 200,000 clones, approximately 82% seen once. In regard to this clone: Its antigen remains unknown.

The study, taken as a whole, reports: Association of a missense DCLRE1C variant with TCR beta V- and J-gene trimming was reported in a later analysis.

The clonotype originates from a woman aged 18-30 years in good health and CMV-seropositive. This chain connects TRBV2 to TRBJ1-2; 7 bases align to TRBD1. What was sequenced was PBMCs. CDR3 DNA: TGTGCCAGCAGTGAATGGGACAGCAGAATTTATGGCTACACCTTC. Translated: CASSEWDSRIYGYTF.